This T cell receptor beta chain was sequenced in a study of blood T cell repertoires in COVID-19. Looking at the study overall: PBMCs, B-cell-depleted T cells, or T cells were the source of the cDNA or gDNA that made up the material.

This CDR3 region has 17 residues. Clones were read by immunoSEQ multiplex PCR, and TCRdb kept only the in-frame ones, dropping some. The table lists approximately 110,000 clones, around 87% of them singletons, with roughly 30% in the top ten. The receptor was derived from a woman of 80 years or more with acute or convalescent COVID-19. Input material: peripheral blood. The J gene is TRBJ1-4, the V gene TRBV12-1. TRBV12-1 is termed a pseudogene. The CDR3 protein is CASSFSRDLTTNEKLFF. CDR3 nucleotide sequence: TGTGCCAGCAGCTTTTCGCGGGACCTAACAACTAATGAAAAACTGTTTTTT.